These 13 T cell receptor beta chains share one sample of origin, sequenced in a study of cytomegalovirus exposure and HLA in healthy donors. Both 60 Vbeta primers and 13 Jbeta primers went into the PCR. Here immunoSEQ multiplex PCR was the method, and the copy in TCRdb shows in-frame clones only, minus some. This sample has approximately 22,000 clones, with around 77% found just once. The material sequenced was PBMCs. These receptors came from a man in his 60s in good health and CMV-seronegative.

The chain links TRBV5-8 to TRBJ1-1; 9 nucleotides line up with TRBD1. The junction had 8 bases not matched to a gene; V was cut back by 2 bases and J by 0 bases. Germline CDR1 and CDR2: SGHTS and YDEGEE. CDR3 length equals 17 residues. The CDR3 protein is CASSLTLTGGMNTEAFF. CDR3 sequence (DNA): TGTGCCAGCAGCTTAACGTTAACAGGGGGCATGAACACTGAAGCTTTCTTT.

About this clone itself: The same CDR3 arises from other DNA sequences in this sample as well. The rearrangement links TRBV7-2 to TRBJ2-1; 15 bases line up with TRBD2. CDR1 is SGHTA and CDR2 is FQGNSA in the germline V gene. The CDR3 sequence is 18 residues long. V was pared by 1 base and J by 6 bases, with 7 bases of the junction left unmatched. CDR3 DNA: TGTGCCAGCAGCTTAGAGGGGACTAGCGGGAGGTTTTTCAATGAGCAGTTCTTC. Translation gives CASSLEGTSGRFFNEQFF. Using reference TRBV7-2 and TRBJ2-1 for the parts outside the CDR3, the full variable domain is GAGVSQSPSNKVTEKGKDVELRCDPISGHTALYWYRQSLGQGLEFLIYFQGNSAPDKSGLPSDRFSAERTGGSVSTLTIQRTQQEDSAVYLCASSLEGTSGRFFNEQFFGPGTRLTVL.

This chain joins TRBV15 and TRBJ1-5; possible D gene TRBD1, 5 bases. CDR1 LNHNV and CDR2 YYDKDF come from the germline V gene (reference sequence). Trimming took 0 bases from V and 4 from J, leaving 10 bases between them. There are 15 residues in the CDR3. The CDR3 DNA follows: TGTGCCACCAGCAGAGATTTGACAGTTAATCAGCCCCAGCATTTT. Its translation: CATSRDLTVNQPQHF.

This chain links TRBV5-1 with TRBJ2-5; D possibly corresponds to TRBD2 (5 bases). The CDR3 contains 12 residues. Germline V gene sequence: CDR1 SGHRS, CDR2 YFSETQ. The V end was cut by 4 bases, the J end by 5 bases, with 9 bases between. CDR3 amino acids: CASSPDWETQYF. CDR3 sequence (DNA): TGCGCCAGCAGCCCGGACTGGGAGACCCAGTACTTC. Full variable domain (remainder filled in from reference TRBV5-1 and TRBJ2-5): KAGVTQTPRYLIKTRGQQVTLSCSPISGHRSVSWYQQTPGQGLQFLFEYFSETQRNKGNFPGRFSGRQFSNSRSEMNVSTLELGDSALYLCASSPDWETQYFGPGTRLLVL.

The chain combines TRBV6-5 with TRBJ1-4; TRBD1 is a possible D gene (5 bases). The germline V gene encodes CDR1 MNHEY and CDR2 SVGAGI. This CDR3 has 15 residues. Trimming stripped 2 bases from V and 7 bases from J, with 14 bases between. The DNA of the CDR3 is TGTGCCAGCAGTTACCGCCAGGGCGGGAGTGAAAAACTGTTTTTT. Translated, it gives CASSYRQGGSEKLFF.

Points on this clone: This likely reflects a read error, since a far larger clone is one base away. This rearrangement joins TRBV27 to TRBJ2-1; D is unclear. The length of the CDR3 is 13 residues. Per the germline V gene, CDR1 is MNHEY and CDR2 is SMNVEV (reference sequence). As DNA, the CDR3 is TGTGTCAGCAGTTCAGAACCATACAATGAGCAGTTCTTC. Its translation: CVSSSEPYNEQFF.

This rearrangement joins TRBV30 to TRBJ1-5; TRBD1 aligns across 10 bases. Germline lookup yields CDR1 GTSNPN and CDR2 SVGIG (reference sequence). The J segment lost 2 bases and the V segment lost 3 bases, leaving 4 bases of the junction unmatched. The CDR3 is 15 amino acids. The CDR3 DNA reads TGTGCCTGGAGCTCTGGGACAGGGGGCAATCAGCCCCAGCATTTT. It specifies CAWSSGTGGNQPQHF. Supplemented by reference TRBV30 and TRBJ1-5, the full variable domain reads SQTIHQWPATLVQPVGSPLSLECTVEGTSNPNLYWYRQAAGRGLQLLFYSVGIGQISSEVPQNLSASRPQDRQFILSSKKLLLSDSGFYLCAWSSGTGGNQPQHFGDGTRLSIL.

This clone came up a few times. The chain couples TRBV25-1 to TRBJ1-6; the D gene is possibly TRBD1 (6 bases). CDR3 length: 15 residues. The V and J ends lost 0 bases and 5 bases respectively, with 8 bases between them. Per the germline V gene, CDR1 is MGHDK and CDR2 is SYGVNS. The CDR3 protein is CASSEYGTNNSPLHF. The CDR3 DNA sequence: TGTGCCAGCAGTGAATATGGGACAAATAATTCACCCCTCCACTTT.

The chain couples TRBV6-1 to TRBJ2-4; D is undetermined. V lost 1 base and J 1 base, leaving 11 bases between the germline ends. There are 16 residues in the CDR3. The germline V gene has CDR1 MNHNS and CDR2 SASEGT. CDR3 sequence reads: CASSEEVGRAKNIQYF. CDR3 bases: TGTGCCAGCAGTGAAGAAGTGGGCCGGGCCAAAAACATTCAGTACTTC.

CDR3 coding DNA: TGTGCCAGCAGCGACCGGGACATTTCTCCTGAAGCTTTCTTT. Translation gives CASSDRDISPEAFF. The V and J genes are TRBV2 and TRBJ1-1; D possibly corresponds to TRBD1 (6 bases). Germline V gene sequence: CDR1 SNHLY, CDR2 FYNNEI. CDR3 length equals 14 residues. V was pared by 6 bases and J by 6 bases, with 17 bases between.

The CDR3 sequence: CASSYIAGGPGNEQFF. Here the CDR3 DNA reads TGCGCCAGCAGCTACATAGCGGGGGGGCCGGGCAATGAGCAGTTCTTC. The chain carries TRBV5-1 and TRBJ2-1, with 11 positions matching TRBD2. V lost 3 bases, J lost 6 bases, and 8 bases stayed unmatched. The CDR3 is 16 amino acids. The germline gives CDR1 SGHRS, CDR2 YFSETQ.

The chain carries TRBV6-6 and TRBJ2-7; 7 bases fit TRBD2. V shed 8 bases and J 3 bases; nucleotides not matched to a gene: 10. The CDR3 consists of 14 residues. Germline V gives CDR1 MNHNY, CDR2 SVGAGI (reference sequence). CDR3 in DNA: TGTGCCAGCGGGATGGGCGGGAGTTTCTACGAGCAGTACTTC. It translates to CASGMGGSFYEQYF.

The J gene is TRBJ1-5, the V gene TRBV19; possible D gene TRBD1, 6 bases. The CDR3 runs to 14 residues. V was shortened by 1 base and J by 7 bases, with 11 bases between the two germline ends. The germline V gene has CDR1 LNHDA and CDR2 SQIVND (reference sequence). The CDR3 spells CASSIGGGGQPQHF. The CDR3 region has the DNA TGTGCCAGTAGTATAGGAGGGGGGGGCCAGCCCCAGCATTTT. The whole variable domain, remainder taken from reference TRBV19 and TRBJ1-5, is DGGITQSPKYLFRKEGQNVTLSCEQNLNHDAMYWYRQDPGQGLRLIYYSQIVNDFQKGDIAEGYSVSREKKESFPLTVTSAQKNPTAFYLCASSIGGGGQPQHFGDGTRLSIL.